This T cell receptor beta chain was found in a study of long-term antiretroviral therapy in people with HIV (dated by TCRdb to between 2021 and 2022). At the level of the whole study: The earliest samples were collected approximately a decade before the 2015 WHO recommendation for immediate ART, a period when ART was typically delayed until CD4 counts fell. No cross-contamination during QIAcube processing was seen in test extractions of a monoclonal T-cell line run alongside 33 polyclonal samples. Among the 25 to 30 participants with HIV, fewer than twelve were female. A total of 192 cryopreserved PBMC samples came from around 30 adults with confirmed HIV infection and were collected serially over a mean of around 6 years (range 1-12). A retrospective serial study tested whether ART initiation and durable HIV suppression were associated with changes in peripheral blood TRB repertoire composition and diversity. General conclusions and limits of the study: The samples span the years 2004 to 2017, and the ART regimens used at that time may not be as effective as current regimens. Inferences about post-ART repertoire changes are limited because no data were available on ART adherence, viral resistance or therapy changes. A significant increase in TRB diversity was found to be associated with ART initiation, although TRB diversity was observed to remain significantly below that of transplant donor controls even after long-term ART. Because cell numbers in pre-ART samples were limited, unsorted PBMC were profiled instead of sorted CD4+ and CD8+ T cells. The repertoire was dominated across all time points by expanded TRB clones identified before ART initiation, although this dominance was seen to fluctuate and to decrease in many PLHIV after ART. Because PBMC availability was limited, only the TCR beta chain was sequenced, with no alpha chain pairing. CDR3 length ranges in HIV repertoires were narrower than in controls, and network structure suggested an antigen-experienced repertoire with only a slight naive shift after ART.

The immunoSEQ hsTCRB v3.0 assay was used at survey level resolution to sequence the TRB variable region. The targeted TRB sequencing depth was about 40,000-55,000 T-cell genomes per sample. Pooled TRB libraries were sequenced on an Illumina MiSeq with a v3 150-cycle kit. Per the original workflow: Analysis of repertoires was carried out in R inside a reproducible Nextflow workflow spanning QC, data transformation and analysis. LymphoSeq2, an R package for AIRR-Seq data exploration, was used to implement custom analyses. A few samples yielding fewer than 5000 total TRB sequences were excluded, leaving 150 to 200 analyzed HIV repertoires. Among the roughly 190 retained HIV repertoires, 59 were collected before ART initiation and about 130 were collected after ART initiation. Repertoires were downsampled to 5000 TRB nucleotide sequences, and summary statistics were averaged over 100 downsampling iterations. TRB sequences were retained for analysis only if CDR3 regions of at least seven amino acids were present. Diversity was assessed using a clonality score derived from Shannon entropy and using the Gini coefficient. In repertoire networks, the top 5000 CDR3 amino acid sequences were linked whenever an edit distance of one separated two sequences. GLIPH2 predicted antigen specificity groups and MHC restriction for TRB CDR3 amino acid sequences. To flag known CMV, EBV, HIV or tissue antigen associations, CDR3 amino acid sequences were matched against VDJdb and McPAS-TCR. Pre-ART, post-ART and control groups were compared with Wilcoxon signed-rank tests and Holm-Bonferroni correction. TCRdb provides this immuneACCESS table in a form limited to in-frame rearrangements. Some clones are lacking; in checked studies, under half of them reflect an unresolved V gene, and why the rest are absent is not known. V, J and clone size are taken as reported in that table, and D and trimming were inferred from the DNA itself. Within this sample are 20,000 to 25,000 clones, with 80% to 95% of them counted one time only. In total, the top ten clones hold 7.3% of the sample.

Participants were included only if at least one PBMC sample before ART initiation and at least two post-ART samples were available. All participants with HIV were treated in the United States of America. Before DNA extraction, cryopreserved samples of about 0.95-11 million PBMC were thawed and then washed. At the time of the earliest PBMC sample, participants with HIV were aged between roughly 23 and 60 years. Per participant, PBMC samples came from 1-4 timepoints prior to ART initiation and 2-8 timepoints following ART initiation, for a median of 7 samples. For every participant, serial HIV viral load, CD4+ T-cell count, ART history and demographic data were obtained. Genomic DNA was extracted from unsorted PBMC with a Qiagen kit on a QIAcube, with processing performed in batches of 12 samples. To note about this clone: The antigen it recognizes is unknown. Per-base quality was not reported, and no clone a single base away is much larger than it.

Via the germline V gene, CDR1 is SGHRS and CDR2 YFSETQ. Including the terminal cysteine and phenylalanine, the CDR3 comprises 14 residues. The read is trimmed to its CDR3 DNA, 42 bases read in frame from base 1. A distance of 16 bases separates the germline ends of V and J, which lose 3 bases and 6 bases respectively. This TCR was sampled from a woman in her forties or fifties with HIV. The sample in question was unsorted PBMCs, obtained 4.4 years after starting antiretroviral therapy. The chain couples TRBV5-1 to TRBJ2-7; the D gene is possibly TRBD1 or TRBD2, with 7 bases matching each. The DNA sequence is TGCGCCAGCAGCTCAGACAGGGAGGGTGGCGAGCAGTACTTC. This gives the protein CASSSDREGGEQYF.